This entry concerns a single TCR beta chain. Its antigen is still unknown. Germline is not matched at one junction end, which may reflect a read error. Sequencing used immunoSEQ multiplex PCR; TCRdb keeps in-frame clones, though not all of them. The table includes some 410,000 clones, 92% detected once. This CDR3 spans 13 amino acids. Germline CDR1 is LNHDA and CDR2 is SQIVND (reference sequence). The sample comes from a study of Ad26.COV2.S vaccination and SARS-CoV-2 variants. Study-level results: Vaccine recipients posted higher spike-specific TCR breadth than their placebo counterparts.

The treatment: approximately 18 received Ad26.COV2.S at low or high dose, single or two shots; 5 received placebo; per-sample allocation not given. Samples were taken on day 63 after the first vaccine or placebo injection. This receptor was taken from a person aged 18 to 59 who received the Ad26.COV2.S COVID-19 vaccine or a placebo. The material was peripheral blood, obtained in a trial of Ad26.COV2.S vaccine versus placebo. The chain uses TRBV19 and TRBJ1-1; D is uncertain. The CDR3 region is CASSLDLNTEAFF. The CDR3 DNA sequence: TGTGCCAGTAGTCTAGACCTGAACACTGAAGCTTTCTTT.